This T cell receptor beta chain was sequenced during a study of response to subunit inactivated influenza vaccine (dated by TCRdb to 2016 to 2019). Regarding the complete study: Deep quantitative T cell receptor repertoire profiling was used in the study to track responses to a trivalent subunit inactivated influenza vaccine. General findings and caveats noted by the study authors: It was suggested by the authors that each seasonal influenza vaccination may recruit only a limited number of new T cells.

CDR1 and CDR2 are read off the germline V gene (reference sequence) as LGHDT and YNNKEL. From V the trimming removes 0 bases and from J it removes 4 bases, while the gene matches leave 4 bases of the junction unaccounted for. The CDR3 contains 16 residues, cysteine and phenylalanine counted. Here the CDR3 DNA is all that survives: 48 bases in frame from base 1. This clonotype was seen a handful of times. Which antigen it targets is not known. No clone much larger than this one lies a single base away; base qualities are absent. The library was made by RT-PCR. Sequencing was carried out with an Illumina HiSeq 2500. TCRdb ran its own pipeline on the public reads, namely fastp trimming at Q25 and MiXCR clone calling, and kept in-frame beta chains. Each entry is one CDR3 protein sequence, shown with its most common DNA and genes. This sample gives more than 700,000 distinct CDR3 sequences in total; 21% of them show up just once. The top ten hold 9.5% to 13% of the sample.

The rearrangement joined TRBV3-1 to TRBJ2-7, and 12 bases in between align with TRBD1. The clonotype comes from a man aged 50-60 years who received an inactivated influenza vaccine. Donor details come from another sample of the same person, matched by shared clones. Sequences were derived from PBMCs from blood, sampled 5 to 6 days after vaccination. The DNA reads TGTGCCAGCAGCCAAGAACCGGGACAGGGGGCTTACGAGCAGTACTTC. The encoded protein is CASSQEPGQGAYEQYF.